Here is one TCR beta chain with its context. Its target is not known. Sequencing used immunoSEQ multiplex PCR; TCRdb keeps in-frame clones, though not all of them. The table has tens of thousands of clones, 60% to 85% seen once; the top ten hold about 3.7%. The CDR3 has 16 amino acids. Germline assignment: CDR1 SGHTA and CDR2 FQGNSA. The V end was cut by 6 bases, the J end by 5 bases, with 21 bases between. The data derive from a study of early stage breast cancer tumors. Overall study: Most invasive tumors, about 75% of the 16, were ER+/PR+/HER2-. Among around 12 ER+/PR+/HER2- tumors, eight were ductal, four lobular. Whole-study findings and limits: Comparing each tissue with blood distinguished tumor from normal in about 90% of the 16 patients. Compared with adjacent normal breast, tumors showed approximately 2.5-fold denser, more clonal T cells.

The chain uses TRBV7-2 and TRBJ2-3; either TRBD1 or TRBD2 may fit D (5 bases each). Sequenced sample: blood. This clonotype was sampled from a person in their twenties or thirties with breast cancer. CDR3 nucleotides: TGTGCCAGCAGTCTCCCCCGGGACCTCCCTCGAGATACGCAGTATTTT. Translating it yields CASSLPRDLPRDTQYF.